This TCR beta chain appears in the sequencing data of a study of blood T cell repertoires in COVID-19. Study summary: The United States, Italy and Spain supplied acute and convalescent COVID-19 samples. Nucleic acid was either cDNA or gDNA, and it came from T cells, B-cell-depleted T cells, or PBMCs.

Original processing notes: Reference gene primer amplification gave estimated nucleated cell counts. TCRdb's copy holds only in-frame clones and misses some; the assay was immunoSEQ multiplex PCR. That table gives V, J and clone size, and the DNA gave D and trimming. The sample lists 150,000 to 200,000 clones; approximately 81% were seen once. The CDR3 sequence is 12 residues long. Germline assignment: CDR1 SGHVS and CDR2 FNYEAQ. The ends were cut back, 4 bases at V and 6 bases at J, with 6 bases in the middle. Sequencing was performed on peripheral blood. The chain combines TRBV7-6 with TRBJ2-2; possible D gene TRBD2, 6 bases. The TCR sequence derives from a human donor with acute or convalescent COVID-19. The donor label of this sample is uncertain. The CDR3 DNA sequence: TGTGCCAGCAGCTGGGGGGCCGGGGAGCTGTTTTTT. Translation: CASSWGAGELFF. Full variable domain (rest looked up from reference TRBV7-6 and TRBJ2-2): GAGVSQSPRYKVTKRGQDVALRCDPISGHVSLYWYRQALGQGPEFLTYFNYEAQQDKSGLPNDRFSAERPEGSISTLTIQRTEQRDSAMYRCASSWGAGELFFGEGSRLTVL.